The clone carrying this T cell receptor (beta chain) came up many times. The entry originates in a study of blood T cells in healthy people across ages. A second about 7 to 11 cycle PCR used barcoded and J-beta primers. TCRdb independently ran MiXCR on the 5' RACE reads; one entry per CDR3 protein. The sample contains hundreds of thousands of distinct CDR3 sequences, roughly 30% of which appear only once. The source is a woman at least 80 years old in good health. The specimen was blood.

The CDR3 sequence is CASSPHGGGQQGEQFF. CDR3 coding DNA: TGTGCCAGCAGCCCCCACGGTGGGGGACAGCAGGGCGAGCAGTTCTTC. The chain uses TRBV11-1 and TRBJ2-1; 7 bases map to TRBD1. In germline, CDR1 is SGHAT, CDR2 FQDESV (reference sequence). The CDR3 has 16 amino acids. V lost 5 bases to trimming and J lost 10 bases; unmatched junction nucleotides: 17.